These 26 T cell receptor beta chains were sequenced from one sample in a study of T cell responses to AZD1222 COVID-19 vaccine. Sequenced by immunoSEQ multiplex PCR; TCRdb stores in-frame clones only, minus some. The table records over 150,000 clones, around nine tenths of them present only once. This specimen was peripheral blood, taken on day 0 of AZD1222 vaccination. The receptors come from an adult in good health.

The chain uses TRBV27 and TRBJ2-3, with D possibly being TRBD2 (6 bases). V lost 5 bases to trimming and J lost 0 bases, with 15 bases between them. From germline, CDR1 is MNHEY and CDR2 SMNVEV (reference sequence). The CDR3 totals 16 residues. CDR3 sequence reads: CASSPPGLSSTDTQYF. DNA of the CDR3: TGTGCCAGCAGTCCGCCGGGACTTAGTAGCACAGATACGCAGTATTTT.

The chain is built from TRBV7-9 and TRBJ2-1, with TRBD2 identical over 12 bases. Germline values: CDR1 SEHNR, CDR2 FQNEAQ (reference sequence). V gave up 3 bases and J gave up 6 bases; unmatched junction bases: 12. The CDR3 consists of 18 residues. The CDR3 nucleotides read TGTGCCAGCAGCTTCCCGATAAATGGACTAGCGGGATCCAATGAGCAGTTCTTC. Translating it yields CASSFPINGLAGSNEQFF.

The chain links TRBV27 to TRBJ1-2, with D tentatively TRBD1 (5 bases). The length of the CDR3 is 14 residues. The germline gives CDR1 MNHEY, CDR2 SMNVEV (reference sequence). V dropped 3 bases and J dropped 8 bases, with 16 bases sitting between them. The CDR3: CASSFRVPLMGYTF. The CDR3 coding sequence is TGTGCCAGCAGTTTCAGGGTCCCGCTGATGGGCTACACCTTC.

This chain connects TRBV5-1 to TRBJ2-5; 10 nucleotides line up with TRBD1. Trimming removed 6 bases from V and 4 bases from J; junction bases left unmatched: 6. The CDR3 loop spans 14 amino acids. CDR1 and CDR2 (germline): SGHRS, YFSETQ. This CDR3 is CASTGTGEGETQYF. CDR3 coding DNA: TGCGCCAGCACTGGGACAGGGGAAGGAGAGACCCAGTACTTC.

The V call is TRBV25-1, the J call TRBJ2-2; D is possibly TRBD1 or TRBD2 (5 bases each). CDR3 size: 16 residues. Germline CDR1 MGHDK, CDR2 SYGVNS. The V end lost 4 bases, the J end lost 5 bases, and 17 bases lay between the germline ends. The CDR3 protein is CASSGPEQGETGELFF. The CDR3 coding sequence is TGTGCCAGCAGTGGCCCAGAGCAGGGAGAAACCGGGGAGCTGTTTTTT.

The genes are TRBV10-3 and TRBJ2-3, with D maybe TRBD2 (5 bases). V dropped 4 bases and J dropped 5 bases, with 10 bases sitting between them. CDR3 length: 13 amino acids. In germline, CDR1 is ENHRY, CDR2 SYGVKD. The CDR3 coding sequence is TGTGCCATCAGTGCGGACTCGTTAGATACGCAGTATTTT. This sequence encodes CAISADSLDTQYF.

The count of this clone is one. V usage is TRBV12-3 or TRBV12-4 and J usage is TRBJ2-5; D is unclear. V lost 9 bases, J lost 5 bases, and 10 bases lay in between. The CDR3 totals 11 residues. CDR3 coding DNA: TGTGCCAGTAGCCAGTGGGAGACCCAGTACTTC. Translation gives CASSQWETQYF.

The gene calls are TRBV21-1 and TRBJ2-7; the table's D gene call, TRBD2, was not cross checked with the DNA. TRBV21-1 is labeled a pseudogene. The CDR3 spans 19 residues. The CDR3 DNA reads TGTGCCAACAGCAAAGGTCGGGCTAGCGGGGTCCTCCTAGGGTACGAGCAGTACTTC. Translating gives CANSKGRASGVLLGYEQYF.

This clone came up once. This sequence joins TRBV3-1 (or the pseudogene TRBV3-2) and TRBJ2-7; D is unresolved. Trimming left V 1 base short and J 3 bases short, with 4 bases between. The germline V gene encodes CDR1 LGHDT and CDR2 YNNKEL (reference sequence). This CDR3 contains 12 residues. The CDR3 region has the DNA TGTGCCAGCAGCCAAGCTAGCTACGAGCAGTACTTC. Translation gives CASSQASYEQYF.

CDR3: CASSLDRAFNQPQHF. DNA for the CDR3: TGTGCCAGCAGTTTAGACAGGGCTTTCAATCAGCCCCAGCATTTT. The chain is built from TRBV28 and TRBJ1-5, with TRBD1 identical over 7 bases. The V gene end was trimmed by 2 bases and the J gene end by 3 bases; junction bases not matched to a gene: 4. The CDR3 is 15 amino acids. The germline V gene encodes CDR1 MDHEN and CDR2 SYDVKM.

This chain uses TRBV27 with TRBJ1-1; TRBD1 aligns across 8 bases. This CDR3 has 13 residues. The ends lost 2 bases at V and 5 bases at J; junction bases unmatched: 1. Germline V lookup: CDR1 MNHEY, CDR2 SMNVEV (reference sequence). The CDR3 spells CASSLDRGTEAFF. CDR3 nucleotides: TGTGCCAGCAGTTTAGACAGGGGAACTGAAGCTTTCTTT.

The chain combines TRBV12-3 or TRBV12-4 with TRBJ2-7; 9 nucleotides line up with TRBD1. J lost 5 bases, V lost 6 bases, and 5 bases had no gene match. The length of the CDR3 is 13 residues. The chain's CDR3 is CASSPQGAHEQYF. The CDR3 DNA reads TGTGCCAGCAGCCCACAGGGGGCCCACGAGCAGTACTTC.

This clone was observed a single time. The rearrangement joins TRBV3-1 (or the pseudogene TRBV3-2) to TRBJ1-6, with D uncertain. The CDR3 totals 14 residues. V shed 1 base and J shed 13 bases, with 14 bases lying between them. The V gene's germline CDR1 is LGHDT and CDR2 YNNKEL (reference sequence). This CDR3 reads CASSQGLFVGPLHF. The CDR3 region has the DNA TGTGCCAGCAGCCAAGGACTCTTTGTTGGGCCCCTCCACTTT.

In DNA form, the CDR3 reads TGTGCCAGCAGTCAGAGGGGGCCCAACTATGGCTACACCTTC. Protein sequence: CASSQRGPNYGYTF. The chain carries TRBV6-1 and TRBJ1-2, with 7 bases matching TRBD1. J gave up 2 bases and V 5 bases, and 5 bases lay outside the gene matches. The CDR3 runs to 14 residues. Germline V CDR1 and CDR2: MNHNS, SASEGT.

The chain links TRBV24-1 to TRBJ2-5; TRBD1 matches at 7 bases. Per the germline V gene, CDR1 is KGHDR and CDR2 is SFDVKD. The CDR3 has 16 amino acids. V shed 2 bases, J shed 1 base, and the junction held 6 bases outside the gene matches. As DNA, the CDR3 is TGTGCCACCAGTGATTCCGGGACAGAAGTCCAAGAGACCCAGTACTTC. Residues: CATSDSGTEVQETQYF.

The CDR3 spells CASSRLGRGQEHYGYTF. The CDR3 DNA reads TGTGCCAGCAGCCGCCTGGGCCGGGGACAGGAACACTATGGCTACACCTTC. V usage is TRBV7-9 and J usage is TRBJ1-2; 8 bases line up with TRBD1. CDR3 length: 17 residues. Germline V lookup: CDR1 SEHNR, CDR2 FQNEAQ (reference sequence). The V gene end was trimmed by 5 bases and the J gene end by 3 bases; junction bases not matched to a gene: 14.

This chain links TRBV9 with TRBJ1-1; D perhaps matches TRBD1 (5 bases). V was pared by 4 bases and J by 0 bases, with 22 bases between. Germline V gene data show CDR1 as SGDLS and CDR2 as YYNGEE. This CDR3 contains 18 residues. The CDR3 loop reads CASSPRGGDTDMNTEAFF. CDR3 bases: TGTGCCAGCAGCCCTCGGGGGGGTGACACCGACATGAACACTGAAGCTTTCTTT.

The CDR3 sequence is CASSSRGPETQYF. The CDR3 bases are TGTGCCAGCAGCTCCAGGGGGCCGGAGACCCAGTACTTC. The V and J genes are TRBV7-9 and TRBJ2-5; 8 positions match TRBD1. The CDR3 spans 13 residues. The trim removed 4 bases at V and 5 bases at J, leaving 3 bases unmatched. The germline gives CDR1 SEHNR, CDR2 FQNEAQ (reference sequence).

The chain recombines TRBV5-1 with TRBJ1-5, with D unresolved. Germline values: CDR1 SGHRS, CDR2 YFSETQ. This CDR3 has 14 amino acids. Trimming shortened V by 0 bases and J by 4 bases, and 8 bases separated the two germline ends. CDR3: CASSLEGQNQPQHF. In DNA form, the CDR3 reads TGCGCCAGCAGCTTGGAGGGTCAGAATCAGCCCCAGCATTTT.

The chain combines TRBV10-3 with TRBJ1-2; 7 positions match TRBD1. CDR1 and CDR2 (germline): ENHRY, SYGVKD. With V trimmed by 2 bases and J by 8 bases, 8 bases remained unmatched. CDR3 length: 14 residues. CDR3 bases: TGTGCCATCAGTGAGAGACAGGGTTTGAACGGCTACACCTTC. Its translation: CAISERQGLNGYTF.

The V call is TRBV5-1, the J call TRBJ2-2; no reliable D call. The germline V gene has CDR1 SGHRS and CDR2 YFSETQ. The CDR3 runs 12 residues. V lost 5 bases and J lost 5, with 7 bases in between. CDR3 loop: CASRIGTGELFF. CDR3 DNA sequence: TGCGCCAGCAGGATTGGGACCGGGGAGCTGTTTTTT.

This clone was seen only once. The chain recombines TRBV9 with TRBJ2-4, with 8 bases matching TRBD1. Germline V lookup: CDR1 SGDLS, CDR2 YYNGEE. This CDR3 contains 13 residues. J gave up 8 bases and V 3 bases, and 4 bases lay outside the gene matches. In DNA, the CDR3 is TGTGCCAGCAGCGCCACAGGGGGGCACATTCAGTACTTC. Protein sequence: CASSATGGHIQYF.

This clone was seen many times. The DNA for the CDR3 is TGCGCCAGCAGCCAGGGGACAGGGGGCCCCTACGAGCAGTACTTC. The encoded protein is CASSQGTGGPYEQYF. The chain carries TRBV4-3 and TRBJ2-7, with 12 bases lining up with TRBD1. V shed 3 bases, J shed 2 bases, and the junction held 2 bases outside the gene matches. Germline V lookup: CDR1 LGHNA, CDR2 YSLEER. This CDR3 has 15 residues.

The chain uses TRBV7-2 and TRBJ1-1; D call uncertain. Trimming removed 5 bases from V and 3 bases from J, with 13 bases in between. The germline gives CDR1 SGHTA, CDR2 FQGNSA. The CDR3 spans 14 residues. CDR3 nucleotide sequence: TGTGCCAGCAGCCTCAGGTACTGGGACACTGAAGCTTTCTTT. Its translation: CASSLRYWDTEAFF. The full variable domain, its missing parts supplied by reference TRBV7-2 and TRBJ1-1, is GAGVSQSPSNKVTEKGKDVELRCDPISGHTALYWYRQSLGQGLEFLIYFQGNSAPDKSGLPSDRFSAERTGGSVSTLTIQRTQQEDSAVYLCASSLRYWDTEAFFGQGTRLTVV.

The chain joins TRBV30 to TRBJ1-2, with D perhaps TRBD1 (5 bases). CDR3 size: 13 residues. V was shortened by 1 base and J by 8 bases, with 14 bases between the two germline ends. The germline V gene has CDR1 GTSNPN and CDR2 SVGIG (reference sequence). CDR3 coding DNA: TGTGCCTGGAGTGCACGGGGGGTTGCCGGCTACACCTTC. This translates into CAWSARGVAGYTF.

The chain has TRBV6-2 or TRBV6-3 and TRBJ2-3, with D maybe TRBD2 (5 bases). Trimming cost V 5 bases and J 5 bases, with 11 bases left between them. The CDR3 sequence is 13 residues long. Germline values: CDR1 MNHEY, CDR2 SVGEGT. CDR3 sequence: CASSQIALDTQYF. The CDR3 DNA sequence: TGTGCCAGCAGTCAAATAGCGTTAGATACGCAGTATTTT.